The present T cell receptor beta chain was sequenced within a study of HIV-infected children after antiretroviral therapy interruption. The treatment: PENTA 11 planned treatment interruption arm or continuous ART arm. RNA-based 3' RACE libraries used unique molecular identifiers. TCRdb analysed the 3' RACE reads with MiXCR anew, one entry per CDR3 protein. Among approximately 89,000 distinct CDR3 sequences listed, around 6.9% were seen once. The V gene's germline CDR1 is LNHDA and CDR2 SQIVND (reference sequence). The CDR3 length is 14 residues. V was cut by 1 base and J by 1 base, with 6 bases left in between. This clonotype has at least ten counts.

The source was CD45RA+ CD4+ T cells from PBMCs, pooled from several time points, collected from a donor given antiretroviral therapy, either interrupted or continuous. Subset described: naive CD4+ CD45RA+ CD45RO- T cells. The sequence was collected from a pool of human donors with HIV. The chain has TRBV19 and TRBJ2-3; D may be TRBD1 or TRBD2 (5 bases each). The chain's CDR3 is CASSIGGRTDTQYF. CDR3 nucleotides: TGTGCCAGTAGTATAGGGGGACGCACAGATACGCAGTATTTT.